Presented here are 32 T cell receptor beta chains from one specimen sequenced in a study of identical twins. TCRdb processed the 5' RACE reads anew with MiXCR; each CDR3 protein has one entry. In the table there are around 490,000 distinct CDR3 sequences, around 22% of which are singletons. These data are also associated with another study on yellow fever vaccine responses in identical twins.

The sequencing input was CD4+ T cells sorted from blood. The source is a young woman in good health.

V and J are TRBV5-5 and TRBJ2-2; D perhaps matches TRBD1 (6 bases). Trimming shortened V by 4 bases and J by 4 bases, and 14 bases separated the two germline ends. Germline V gives CDR1 SGHKS, CDR2 YYEKEE (reference sequence). The CDR3 contains 15 residues. The CDR3: CASSKGQFGTGELFF. The CDR3 nucleotides read TGTGCCAGCAGCAAGGGACAATTTGGCACCGGGGAGCTGTTTTTT.

The table lists this clonotype with a few counts. This chain connects TRBV10-3 to TRBJ2-2; TRBD2 agrees at 8 bases. Per the germline V gene, CDR1 is ENHRY and CDR2 is SYGVKD. The CDR3 is made up of 16 amino acids. The J segment lost 8 bases and the V segment lost 4 bases, leaving 12 bases of the junction unmatched. The CDR3 reads CAISVGAGATVGELFF. Here the CDR3 DNA reads TGTGCCATCAGTGTGGGAGCGGGGGCCACCGTGGGGGAGCTGTTTTTT.

This clonotype appeared a few times. V usage is TRBV6-4 and J usage is TRBJ2-1; no clear D. CDR3 size: 16 residues. Germline loops: CDR1 MRHNA, CDR2 SNTAGT. Trimming took 3 bases from V and 1 from J, leaving 13 bases between them. The CDR3: CASSEDASTSYNEQFF. CDR3 nucleotide sequence: TGTGCCAGCAGTGAAGACGCCTCAACTTCCTACAATGAGCAGTTCTTC.

This clonotype was found a few times. The chain links TRBV7-9 to TRBJ2-3, with 7 bases fitting TRBD2. The V gene's germline CDR1 is SEHNR and CDR2 FQNEAQ (reference sequence). CDR3 size: 16 residues. Trimming removed 6 bases from V and 5 bases from J; junction bases left unmatched: 14. CDR3 sequence (DNA): TGTGCCAGCAGGAGCTTTATTCGGGGGGAAGGAGATACGCAGTATTTT. Translated, it gives CASRSFIRGEGDTQYF.

This clonotype was seen only a few times. V usage is TRBV20-1 and J usage is TRBJ2-4, with 14 bases lining up with TRBD2. This CDR3 has 16 amino acids. Trimming removed 4 bases from V and 1 base from J; junction bases left unmatched: 3. Per germline, CDR1 DFQATT and CDR2 SNEGSKA (reference sequence). The CDR3 here is CSAKTSGGVAKNIQYF. CDR3 nucleotide sequence: TGCAGTGCTAAGACTAGCGGGGGGGTTGCCAAAAACATTCAGTACTTC.

This CDR3 is CASRVLGRTTNEKLFF. The CDR3 nucleotides are TGTGCCAGCCGAGTACTCGGGCGCACTACTAATGAAAAACTGTTTTTT. The V gene is TRBV6-5, the J gene TRBJ1-4, with D uncertain. The CDR3 runs to 16 residues. V lost 8 bases and J lost 2, with 18 bases in between. CDR1 MNHEY and CDR2 SVGAGI come from the germline V gene.

The genes are TRBV29-1 and TRBJ1-2; 9 bases align to TRBD1. The CDR3 spans 14 residues. The V segment lost 4 bases and the J segment 5 bases; nucleotides outside the gene matches: 8. From germline, CDR1 is SQVTM and CDR2 ANQGSEA. CDR3 protein: CSVAVDRGYYGYTF. The CDR3 DNA sequence: TGCAGCGTTGCCGTGGACAGGGGATATTATGGCTACACCTTC.

This clonotype was picked up many times. The chain uses TRBV12-3 or TRBV12-4 and TRBJ1-1; D might be TRBD1 (5 bases). This CDR3 contains 12 residues. Trimming left V 1 base short and J 10 bases short, with 10 bases between. CDR3 residues: CASSLDGRVAFF. For the CDR3, the DNA is TGTGCCAGCAGTTTAGATGGCAGGGTAGCTTTCTTT.

The J gene is TRBJ1-1, the V gene TRBV18; TRBD1 is a possible D gene (5 bases). V was shortened by 2 bases and J by 0 bases, with 13 bases between the two germline ends. The CDR3 spans 16 residues. In germline, CDR1 is KGHSH, CDR2 LQKENI. CDR3 bases: TGTGCCAGCTCACCAACCCCTGACAGAATGAACACTGAAGCTTTCTTT. Residues: CASSPTPDRMNTEAFF.

This clonotype has only a few counts. The chain couples TRBV7-9 to TRBJ2-5; D unresolved. CDR1 is SEHNR, CDR2 FQNEAQ, per germline (reference sequence). This CDR3 has 13 amino acids. V lost 2 bases and J lost 2, with 6 bases in between. CDR3 sequence: CASSLTEQETQYF. The CDR3 DNA follows: TGTGCCAGCAGCTTAACGGAGCAAGAGACCCAGTACTTC.

This chain links TRBV28 with TRBJ1-1; D unresolved. Trimming stripped 5 bases from V and 4 bases from J, with 11 bases between. Germline V lookup: CDR1 MDHEN, CDR2 SYDVKM. The CDR3 consists of 13 residues. In DNA, the CDR3 is TGTGCCAGCAGTACTAGTACAACCACTGAAGCTTTCTTT. It yields the protein CASSTSTTTEAFF.

This clonotype was detected a few times. The CDR3 spells CAISKSRVTSYEQYF. The DNA for the CDR3 is TGTGCCATCAGCAAAAGCAGGGTTACGTCCTACGAGCAGTACTTC. The chain employs TRBV10-3 and TRBJ2-7; a possible D gene is TRBD1 (5 bases). V was clipped by 6 bases and J by 1 base, with 16 bases between them. This CDR3 is built from 15 residues. The germline gives CDR1 ENHRY, CDR2 SYGVKD.

This clonotype was recorded a few times. V usage is TRBV27 and J usage is TRBJ2-2; TRBD2 matches at 10 bases. The CDR3 is made up of 17 amino acids. The V gene's germline CDR1 is MNHEY and CDR2 SMNVEV (reference sequence). The trim removed 8 bases at V and 4 bases at J, leaving 13 bases unmatched. CDR3 region: CASLQPGSGRATGELFF. The DNA for the CDR3 is TGTGCCAGCCTACAGCCGGGGAGCGGGAGGGCCACCGGGGAGCTGTTTTTT.

There are a few counts of this clonotype. This sequence joins TRBV5-1 and TRBJ2-1; D gene uncertain. Per the germline V gene, CDR1 is SGHRS and CDR2 is YFSETQ. Trimming left V 9 bases short and J 0 bases short, with 13 bases between. The CDR3 consists of 14 residues. Here the CDR3 reads CATTLESSYNEQFF. CDR3 nucleotides: TGCGCCACCACATTGGAGTCCTCCTACAATGAGCAGTTCTTC. The full variable domain, in which reference TRBV5-1 and TRBJ2-1 provide the parts outside the CDR3, is KAGVTQTPRYLIKTRGQQVTLSCSPISGHRSVSWYQQTPGQGLQFLFEYFSETQRNKGNFPGRFSGRQFSNSRSEMNVSTLELGDSALYLCATTLESSYNEQFFGPGTRLTVL.

Many counts were recorded for this clonotype. This chain uses TRBV12-3 or TRBV12-4 with TRBJ2-3; TRBD1 or TRBD2 may be the D gene (5 bases each). V lost 5 bases to trimming and J lost 6 bases, with 9 bases between them. This CDR3 is 12 amino acids long. DNA of the CDR3: TGTGCCAGCAGTCCCAGGGAGGATACGCAGTATTTT. Its translation is CASSPREDTQYF.

This clonotype occurred a few times. The chain carries TRBV20-1 and TRBJ2-3; 8 positions match TRBD2. J gave up 5 bases and V 2 bases, and 9 bases lay outside the gene matches. This CDR3 comprises 15 residues. Germline CDR1 and CDR2: DFQATT and SNEGSKA (reference sequence). The CDR3 loop reads CSARFSGARGDTQYF. The CDR3 coding sequence is TGCAGTGCTAGATTTAGCGGGGCTAGGGGAGATACGCAGTATTTT.

This clonotype was seen repeatedly, ten times or more. CDR3 DNA sequence: TGTGCCAGCAGCCCAAGCGGGGGGAACACCGGGGAGCTGTTTTTT. Its protein product is CASSPSGGNTGELFF. The chain employs TRBV7-9 and TRBJ2-2; 8 bases match TRBD2. The CDR3 consists of 15 residues. Germline assignment: CDR1 SEHNR and CDR2 FQNEAQ (reference sequence). The trim removed 5 bases at V and 1 base at J, leaving 3 bases unmatched.

The rearrangement uses TRBV9 and TRBJ2-1; D may be TRBD2 (6 bases). The germline V gene has CDR1 SGDLS and CDR2 YYNGEE. The V end was cut by 4 bases, the J end by 9 bases, with 11 bases between. The CDR3 has 12 amino acids. The CDR3 nucleotides read TGTGCCAGCAGCTTACAGGAGGGTGAGCAGTTCTTC. It specifies CASSLQEGEQFF. Full variable domain (outside the CDR3, taken from reference TRBV9 and TRBJ2-1): DSGVTQTPKHLITATGQRVTLRCSPRSGDLSVYWYQQSLDQGLQFLIQYYNGEERAKGNILERFSAQQFPDLHSELNLSSLELGDSALYFCASSLQEGEQFFGPGTRLTVL.

CDR3 sequence reads: CASSNYDRDNEKLFF. In DNA form, the CDR3 reads TGCGCCAGCAGCAACTATGACAGGGATAATGAAAAACTGTTTTTT. J is TRBJ1-4 and V is TRBV5-1, with 7 bases matching TRBD1. CDR1 and CDR2 (germline): SGHRS, YFSETQ. The CDR3 is made up of 15 amino acids. The trim removed 4 bases at V and 4 bases at J, leaving 7 bases unmatched.

In its sample, this clonotype was seen a few times. V is TRBV12-3 or TRBV12-4 and J is TRBJ2-1; 8 bases fit TRBD2. The CDR3 has 16 residues. The ends lost 3 bases at V and 6 bases at J; junction bases unmatched: 10. As DNA, the CDR3 is TGTGCCAGCAGTTTTTGGAGCGGGAGCATTATCAATGAGCAGTTCTTC. It translates to CASSFWSGSIINEQFF.

The chain carries TRBV18 and TRBJ2-7; D is ambiguous. Trimming pared 3 bases from V and 4 bases from J, leaving 13 bases between. This CDR3 region has 14 residues. The germline V gene has CDR1 KGHSH and CDR2 LQKENI. CDR3 protein: CASSPDANGYEQYF. The CDR3 coding sequence is TGTGCCAGCTCACCCGACGCCAACGGATACGAGCAGTACTTC.

The table lists this clonotype with a few counts. The chain employs TRBV4-2 and TRBJ2-1; the match to TRBD2 covers 7 bases. The CDR3 loop spans 16 amino acids. The junction had 7 bases not matched to a gene; V was cut back by 1 base and J by 4 bases. Germline loops: CDR1 LGHNA, CDR2 YNFKEQ. CDR3 in amino acids: CASSQGLLAPYNEQFF. The CDR3 nucleotides read TGTGCCAGCAGCCAAGGTCTACTAGCGCCTTACAATGAGCAGTTCTTC.

The rearrangement uses TRBV4-1 and TRBJ2-1; D gene uncertain. The ends were cut back, 4 bases at V and 5 bases at J, with 18 bases in the middle. The CDR3 covers 16 residues. Germline CDR1 MGHRA, CDR2 YSYEKL. The CDR3 sequence: CASSPPTGRLNNEQFF. For the CDR3, the DNA is TGCGCCAGCAGCCCCCCGACCGGGCGGCTTAACAATGAGCAGTTCTTC.

The table lists this clonotype with a few counts. This sequence joins TRBV12-3 or TRBV12-4 and TRBJ2-7, with D perhaps TRBD1 (5 bases). The CDR3 contains 13 residues. V was trimmed by 8 bases and J by 6 bases, leaving 17 bases between them. CDR3 sequence (DNA): TGTGCCAGCCGAAGGGCAGGGTCGACCGAGCAGTACTTC. This codes for CASRRAGSTEQYF.

This clonotype appeared a few times. The rearrangement joins TRBV12-3 or TRBV12-4 to TRBJ1-1; D uncertain. The V end lost 6 bases, the J end lost 6 bases, and 8 bases lay between the germline ends. CDR3 length equals 11 residues. In DNA, the CDR3 is TGTGCCAGCAGCCGAAGGGCTGAAGCTTTCTTT. It specifies CASSRRAEAFF.

This clonotype has more than one count but fewer than ten. J is TRBJ2-2 and V is TRBV7-9, with a possible D match to TRBD2 (7 bases). Trimming removed 5 bases from V and 1 base from J, with 11 bases in between. CDR1 is SEHNR, CDR2 FQNEAQ, per germline (reference sequence). The CDR3 spans 15 residues. The CDR3 nucleotides read TGTGCCAGCAGCGAGGGGGGGAGGAACACCGGGGAGCTGTTTTTT. Translating it yields CASSEGGRNTGELFF.

The chain is built from TRBV5-1 and TRBJ2-1; 9 bases are shared with TRBD2. Germline values: CDR1 SGHRS, CDR2 YFSETQ. Trimming removed 0 bases from V and 3 bases from J; junction bases left unmatched: 1. CDR3 length: 15 residues. The CDR3 DNA sequence: TGCGCCAGCAGCTTGGCTAGCGGGAACTACAATGAGCAGTTCTTC. It is translated as CASSLASGNYNEQFF.

The gene calls are TRBV12-3 or TRBV12-4 and TRBJ2-5; D gene unclear. The V end was cut by 1 base, the J end by 5 bases, with 14 bases between. CDR3 length: 15 residues. The CDR3 loop reads CASSLGTARLETQYF. The CDR3 bases are TGTGCCAGCAGTTTAGGGACGGCGCGATTGGAGACCCAGTACTTC.

This clonotype has only a few counts. CDR3 region: CASSLDFQETQYF. The CDR3 DNA reads TGCGCCAGCAGCTTAGACTTTCAAGAGACCCAGTACTTC. The V and J genes are TRBV5-1 and TRBJ2-5; D uncertain. The CDR3 loop spans 13 amino acids. The germline V gene has CDR1 SGHRS and CDR2 YFSETQ. V lost 2 bases and J 2 bases, leaving 7 bases between the germline ends.

This chain links TRBV28 with TRBJ2-7; D remains ambiguous. Deletions cut 7 bases from V and 1 base from J, with 8 bases between. The CDR3 has 12 amino acids. Germline loops: CDR1 MDHEN, CDR2 SYDVKM. The CDR3 coding sequence is TGTGCCAGCAATCTACGGTCCTACGAGCAGTACTTC. Protein sequence: CASNLRSYEQYF. The variable domain in full, completed from reference TRBV28 and TRBJ2-7, reads DVKVTQSSRYLVKRTGEKVFLECVQDMDHENMFWYRQDPGLGLRLIYFSYDVKMKEKGDIPEGYSVSREKKERFSLILESASTNQTSMYLCASNLRSYEQYFGPGTRLTVT.

The rearrangement joins TRBV6-1 to TRBJ1-5, with 8 bases that match TRBD1. The CDR3 runs to 16 residues. Germline CDR1 reads MNHNS; CDR2 reads SASEGT. The V and J ends lost 4 bases and 0 bases, in that order; junction bases with no gene match: 5. CDR3 sequence (DNA): TGTGCCAGCAGTGCAGCACAGGGGGATAGCAATCAGCCCCAGCATTTT. Its protein product is CASSAAQGDSNQPQHF.

The rearrangement joins TRBV7-3 to TRBJ2-1; D not resolved. Germline values: CDR1 SGHTA, CDR2 FQGTGA. V was clipped by 5 bases and J by 0 bases, with 14 bases between them. This CDR3 is 16 amino acids long. The CDR3 DNA reads TGTGCCAGCAGCCCCTACGCCCTTAGCTCCTACAATGAGCAGTTCTTC. Translating gives CASSPYALSSYNEQFF. Full variable domain (missing parts from reference TRBV7-3 and TRBJ2-1): GAGVSQTPSNKVTEKGKYVELRCDPISGHTALYWYRQSLGQGPEFLIYFQGTGAADDSGLPNDRFFAVRPEGSVSTLKIQRTERGDSAVYLCASSPYALSSYNEQFFGPGTRLTVL.